The subject of this entry is one T cell receptor (beta chain). Which antigen it targets is not known. One base away there is no much larger clone; base qualities are not given. Spanning cysteine to phenylalanine, the CDR3 consists of 16 amino acids. CDR3 DNA only is kept here, 48 bases in frame from base 1. The germline V gene yields LGHNA for CDR1 and YNFKEQ for CDR2. V was cut back by 4 bases and J by 0 bases, leaving a gap of 14 bases between them. At one collaborating source in Seattle, patients were enrolled during active infection and were followed longitudinally through the course of disease. The collaborating institutions used their own protocols to collect whole blood in K2EDTA tubes. For TCRbeta analysis, collaborator samples were shipped as frozen whole blood, as isolated PBMCs, or as DNA extracted from either sample type. This sample is part of a study of blood T cell repertoires in COVID-19 (dated by TCRdb to 2020 to 2022). Looking at the study overall: Samples covering the acute and convalescent phases of COVID-19 were provided by collaborators in the United States, Italy and Spain. Where available, HLA class I and class II types were obtained from metadata supplied by the sample provider rather than from assay-based typing. The samples were drawn from two sources: the first 160 participants of the ongoing ImmuneRACE study, and 1,254 subjects contributed by 6 global collaborators. The material from the prospective study consisted of cDNA or gDNA derived from T cells, B-cell-depleted T cells, or PBMCs. Sample metadata almost always included a de-identified subject ID, COVID-19 status, age in years and sex. The repertoires were released in a freely available public database intended as a resource for research on the immune response to SARS-CoV-2. Subjects who had been exposed to COVID-19, were actively infected with it, or had recovered from it provided the deeply sampled blood TCRbeta repertoires that made up the dataset. Study-wide conclusions, independent of this receptor: The amount of clinical and demographic metadata varied by source and participant and was provided uncurated.

TCRbeta CDR3 regions were amplified from genomic DNA by means of the immunoSEQ Assay, a bias-controlled multiplex PCR. Per the original workflow: Within the assay, amplification of reference gene primers was used to estimate how many nucleated cells each sample contained. To quantify the absolute abundance of each unique TCRbeta CDR3 rearrangement, sequence reads were collapsed and filtered. For each sample, productive Simpson clonality was calculated as the square root of Simpson's diversity index over productive rearrangements. This is the immuneACCESS table as TCRdb keeps it, with only in-frame sequences that have V and J called. A part of the clones is gone; compared with another copy, unresolved V genes explain less than half, and the rest is unexplained. The D gene and trimming were derived from the DNA, and the V and J assignments and clone size from that table. The sample records 100,000 to 150,000 clones, 85% to 90% of which are singletons. Of the sample, approximately 4.3% is held by the ten largest clones.

This sequence was found in a man aged 55 to 70 with COVID-19, enrolled during active disease. The V gene is TRBV4-2 and the J gene is TRBJ2-3, and TRBD2 may be the D gene, going by 6 matching bases. The sample consisted of peripheral blood. The nucleotide sequence is given as TGTGCCAGCAGCCCCTTTGGCGGGGAAAGCACAGATACGCAGTATTTT. The translation is CASSPFGGESTDTQYF.